This T cell receptor beta chain was identified in a study of post-analysis software for immune sequencing data. Background on the study: Relapsing-remitting, secondary progressive and progressive-relapsing forms made up the multiple sclerosis disease courses.

Whole-study results and caveats: Patients carried four or five TRBV segments more frequently than controls did, and TRBV5-6, TRBV5-1 and TRBV20-1 were among them. F measure showed strong co-clustering of same-batch samples.

The TCR beta cDNA libraries carried unique molecular identifiers. TCRdb used MiXCR to reprocess the PCR reads, holding one entry per CDR3 protein. The table has more than 450,000 distinct CDR3 sequences, 34% seen once; the top ten hold about 5.6%. V was pared by 4 bases and J by 1 base, with 13 bases between. The CDR3 is 15 amino acids. The germline V gene encodes CDR1 LGHNA and CDR2 YNFKEQ. This clonotype has only a few counts. Its specificity is unknown. Sequences were obtained from blood. This receptor was identified in a girl under 18 with multiple sclerosis. The chain has TRBV4-2 and TRBJ1-1; D gene ambiguous. The CDR3 region is CASSPRPVGNTEAFF. The CDR3 DNA reads TGTGCCAGCAGCCCCCGCCCGGTCGGGAACACTGAAGCTTTCTTT.